This is a list of T cell receptor beta chains from one sample in a study of T-cell memory formation after mild COVID-19. From the 5' RACE reads, TCRdb called clonotypes with MiXCR, one entry per CDR3 protein. The sample has a few hundred thousand distinct CDR3 sequences, roughly an eighth seen once. Specimen: PBMCs or a T cell subset sorted from them (not recorded which). Source of these receptors: a man between 18 and 35 years old who had mild COVID-19 (a few samples of this study predate the infection). Cell type and time point are not known. Both conserved end residues are part of each CDR3. A D gene is named only where the DNA matches it firmly. Only part of the rows carry a size: once, few, many, or a class if the clone is expanded.

CDR3: CASSARGAEETQYF
DNA: TGTGCCAGCAGCGCAAGGGGGGCGGAAGAGACCCAGTACTTC
length: 14
D: .
size: .
J: TRBJ2-5
V: TRBV7-9

CDR3: CSAGQGTDTQYF
DNA: TGCAGCGCCGGACAGGGTACAGATACGCAGTATTTT
length: 12
D: TRBD1
size: few
J: TRBJ2-3
V: TRBV29-1

CDR3: CASSLRDYYEQYF
DNA: TGCGCCAGCAGCCTAAGAGATTACTACGAGCAGTACTTC
length: 13
D: .
size: .
J: TRBJ2-7
V: TRBV4-1

CDR3: CSALPGGREQYF
DNA: TGCAGTGCGCTACCAGGGGGCAGGGAGCAGTACTTC
length: 12
D: TRBD1
size: .
J: TRBJ2-7
V: TRBV20-1

CDR3: CAARQGLNTEAFF
DNA: TGTGCCGCCCGGCAGGGGTTGAACACTGAAGCTTTCTTT
length: 13
D: .
size: many
J: TRBJ1-1
V: TRBV10-3

CDR3: CSVEGVTSYNEQFF
DNA: TGCAGCGTTGAGGGAGTTACCTCCTACAATGAGCAGTTCTTC
length: 14
D: .
size: .
J: TRBJ2-1
V: TRBV29-1

CDR3: CASSGGDNNEQFF
DNA: TGTGCCAGCAGTGGAGGGGATAACAATGAGCAGTTCTTC
length: 13
D: .
size: few
J: TRBJ2-1
V: TRBV25-1

CDR3: CASSLEERGFGETQYF
DNA: TGTGCCAGCAGCTTAGAGGAGCGGGGGTTTGGAGAGACCCAGTACTTC
length: 16
D: TRBD2
size: few
J: TRBJ2-5
V: TRBV11-2

CDR3: CSAREPGLNTEAFF
DNA: TGCAGTGCTAGAGAGCCCGGTTTGAACACTGAAGCTTTCTTT
length: 14
D: .
size: many
J: TRBJ1-1
V: TRBV20-1

CDR3: CASSLRFEDAKNIQYF
DNA: TGCGCCAGCAGCTTGCGTTTCGAGGACGCAAAAAACATTCAGTACTTC
length: 16
D: .
size: few
J: TRBJ2-4
V: TRBV5-1

CDR3: CASSLGAGRETQYF
DNA: TGTGCCAGCAGCTTGGGGGCAGGGCGGGAGACCCAGTACTTC
length: 14
D: .
size: .
J: TRBJ2-5
V: TRBV5-6

CDR3: CASSSQGARETQYF
DNA: TGTGCCAGCAGCTCACAGGGGGCGCGGGAGACCCAGTACTTC
length: 14
D: TRBD1
size: few
J: TRBJ2-5
V: TRBV7-2

CDR3: CASSADTGPNYGYTF
DNA: TGTGCCAGCAGCGCCGACACAGGGCCCAACTATGGCTACACCTTC
length: 15
D: .
size: many
J: TRBJ1-2
V: TRBV9

CDR3: CASSQRPRDTQYF
DNA: TGCGCCAGCAGCCAACGCCCGCGAGATACGCAGTATTTT
length: 13
D: .
size: few
J: TRBJ2-3
V: TRBV4-3

CDR3: CASSYKTGDGAFF
DNA: TGTGCCAGCAGTTACAAAACAGGGGATGGAGCTTTCTTT
length: 13
D: TRBD1
size: few
J: TRBJ1-1
V: TRBV12-3/TRBV12-4

CDR3: CASSVDGGANTGELFF
DNA: TGTGCCAGCAGCGTAGACGGGGGGGCGAACACCGGGGAGCTGTTTTTT
length: 16
D: TRBD2
size: many
J: TRBJ2-2
V: TRBV9

CDR3: CASSLLDGGTHEQYF
DNA: TGTGCCAGCAGCTTACTGGATGGGGGAACCCACGAGCAGTACTTC
length: 15
D: .
size: .
J: TRBJ2-7
V: TRBV7-6

CDR3: CATSGVTGDGNYGYTF
DNA: TGTGCCACCAGTGGGGTCACAGGGGATGGGAACTATGGCTACACCTTC
length: 16
D: TRBD1
size: few
J: TRBJ1-2
V: TRBV24-1

CDR3: CSARDLLAGGSYEQYF
DNA: TGCAGTGCTAGAGATCTGCTCGCGGGGGGTTCCTACGAGCAGTACTTC
length: 16
D: TRBD2
size: .
J: TRBJ2-7
V: TRBV20-1

CDR3: CASSPRQGQGETQYF
DNA: TGCGCCAGCAGCCCCAGACAGGGGCAGGGGGAGACCCAGTACTTC
length: 15
D: TRBD1
size: once
J: TRBJ2-5
V: TRBV5-1

CDR3: CASSRSGDYGYTF
DNA: TGTGCCAGCTCACGGTCGGGGGACTATGGCTACACCTTC
length: 13
D: .
size: few
J: TRBJ1-2
V: TRBV18

CDR3: CASSLRGQAWYEQYF
DNA: TGCGCCAGCAGCTTGAGGGGACAGGCTTGGTACGAGCAGTACTTC
length: 15
D: TRBD1
size: few
J: TRBJ2-7
V: TRBV5-1

CDR3: CASSPPPGETGELFF
DNA: TGTGCCAGCAGCCCGCCCCCAGGAGAAACCGGGGAGCTGTTTTTT
length: 15
D: .
size: many
J: TRBJ2-2
V: TRBV12-3/TRBV12-4

CDR3: CASSYQGTEIYNEQFF
DNA: TGTGCCAGCAGTTACCAAGGGACAGAGATTTACAATGAGCAGTTCTTC
length: 16
D: TRBD1
size: few
J: TRBJ2-1
V: TRBV7-3

CDR3: CASSPLRAPYNEQFF
DNA: TGTGCCAGCAGCCCCCTGCGGGCACCCTACAATGAGCAGTTCTTC
length: 15
D: .
size: .
J: TRBJ2-1
V: TRBV11-2

CDR3: CASSQRGTVVGTDTQYF
DNA: TGCGCCAGCAGCCAGCGGGGGACAGTCGTAGGCACAGATACGCAGTATTTT
length: 17
D: .
size: few
J: TRBJ2-3
V: TRBV4-1

CDR3: CASSEALGLSYNEQFF
DNA: TGTGCCAGCAGTGAGGCCTTGGGACTCTCCTACAATGAGCAGTTCTTC
length: 16
D: .
size: few
J: TRBJ2-1
V: TRBV25-1

CDR3: CASSHDGLTEAFF
DNA: TGTGCCAGCAGCCATGACGGGCTCACTGAAGCTTTCTTT
length: 13
D: .
size: .
J: TRBJ1-1
V: TRBV3-1

CDR3: CASSFPDRGRQPQHF
DNA: TGTGCCAGCAGTTTCCCGGACAGGGGACGTCAGCCCCAGCATTTT
length: 15
D: TRBD1
size: .
J: TRBJ1-5
V: TRBV6-2/TRBV6-3

CDR3: CASSPSGGLEETQYF
DNA: TGTGCCAGCAGCCCGAGCGGGGGCCTAGAAGAGACCCAGTACTTC
length: 15
D: TRBD2
size: .
J: TRBJ2-5
V: TRBV4-2

CDR3: CASSVRTSGGTNTGELFF
DNA: TGTGCCAGCAGCGTCAGGACTAGCGGGGGAACGAACACCGGGGAGCTGTTTTTT
length: 18
D: TRBD2
size: .
J: TRBJ2-2
V: TRBV9